One and the same sample provided the 5 T cell receptor beta chains below, sequenced in a study of T cell changes during pregnancy in multiple sclerosis. Produced via immunoSEQ multiplex PCR; TCRdb's table is partial and in-frame only. The sample has 69,000 or so clones; roughly 92% are singletons. Sequencing used peripheral blood, obtained in the third trimester of pregnancy. The receptor set was obtained from a female donor in good health, enrolled as a control in a pregnancy study.

The V and J genes are TRBV7-9 and TRBJ2-7; 16 nucleotides align to TRBD2. The CDR3 has 17 amino acids. The ends lost 5 bases at V and 2 bases at J; junction bases unmatched: 6. Per the germline V gene, CDR1 is SEHNR and CDR2 is FQNEAQ (reference sequence). In DNA form, the CDR3 reads TGTGCCAGCAGCCTCGGGACTAGCGGGGGGGACCCCTACGAGCAGTACTTC. It specifies CASSLGTSGGDPYEQYF.

The chain couples TRBV4-1 to TRBJ2-3, with D tentatively TRBD2 (5 bases). Germline CDR1 reads MGHRA; CDR2 reads YSYEKL. The V and J ends lost 1 base and 11 bases respectively, with 16 bases between them. CDR3 length equals 14 residues. The CDR3 sequence: CASSQVVGSYGQYF. The CDR3, as DNA: TGCGCCAGCAGCCAAGTGGTAGGGAGCTATGGGCAGTATTTT.

This clone has only one observation. Since no conserved phenylalanine or tryptophan closes the CDR3, a read error is the likely cause. It is unclear where the CDR3 begins or ends on the DNA, so no DNA is shown, and the CDR3 is as TCRdb lists it. The rearrangement links TRBV7-2 to TRBJ2-2; the tabulated D call, TRBD2, remains unverified against the DNA. CDR1 SGHTA and CDR2 FQGNSA come from the germline V gene. Both ends counted, the CDR3 spans 12 residues. CDR3 in amino acids: CASSLVPAGSWG.

As concerns this clone: The conserved final phenylalanine or tryptophan is absent from the CDR3, which likely points to a read error. Because the CDR3's place on the DNA is in doubt, the DNA is left out and the CDR3 is given as listed by TCRdb. The chain couples TRBV2 to TRBJ2-7; TRBD1 is the table's D call and was not checked against the DNA. The V gene's germline CDR1 is SNHLY and CDR2 FYNNEI. The CDR3 adds up to 13 amino acids, both ends counted. CDR3 region: CASSETGAGTGAL.

The V gene is TRBV2, the J gene TRBJ1-2, with 7 bases identical to TRBD1. Germline-derived CDR1 and CDR2 are SNHLY and FYNNEI. After removal of 6 bases from V and 3 bases from J, the junction contained 10 bases not matched to a gene. The CDR3 contains 15 residues. The CDR3 coding sequence is TGTGCCAGCAGCGTTAACCCCACAGGGGACTATGGCTACACCTTC. This translates into CASSVNPTGDYGYTF.